This record covers a single T cell receptor (beta chain). Its target antigen remains unknown. It has no much larger one-base neighbor in the sample; base qualities were not kept. The receptor library was made with PCR. Sequencing was carried out with an Illumina HiSeq 2500. TCR libraries were prepared with molecular barcoding, using unique molecular identifiers to normalize TCRbeta repertoire quantification. TCRdb reprocessing: public reads trimmed at Q25 with fastp, clones called with MiXCR, in-frame beta chains kept. For every CDR3 protein sequence, its rows merge into one entry that carries the most common genes and DNA. A total of 300,000 or so distinct CDR3 sequences appear in this sample, approximately 9.8% of them only once. Clones ranked in the top ten supply around 10% of the sample. The entry originates in a study of T-cell reconstitution after alpha-beta-depleted transplantation in children (dated by TCRdb to about 2016). Regarding the complete study: The study quantitatively tracked T-cell immune reconstitution after TCRalphabeta/CD19-depleted allogeneic hematopoietic cell transplantation in children using TCR repertoire profiling.

The clonotype originates from a human donor who donated a stem cell graft to a child with SCID. Here the sequenced sample was PBMCs from the stem cell graft donor, taken from the stem cell graft.

The CDR3 in this case is CAISESFNTDTQYF. In nucleotide form, the sequence is TGTGCCATCAGTGAGTCGTTTAACACAGATACGCAGTATTTT. The chain employs TRBV10-3 and TRBJ2-3, with no confident D gene call. Via the germline V gene, CDR1 is ENHRY and CDR2 SYGVKD. V gives up 0 bases and J gives up 2 bases, and the segment between their germline ends measures 6 bases. The CDR3 measures 14 amino acids from cysteine to phenylalanine. Only the CDR3 region is kept as DNA, spanning 42 bases read in frame from base 1.